This T cell receptor beta chain was recovered during a study of blood T cell repertoires in COVID-19. V trimming: 4 bases; J trimming: 7 bases; junction bases outside the gene matches: 7. Germline V gives CDR1 GTSNPN, CDR2 SVGIG (reference sequence). The CDR3 runs to 14 residues. TCRdb keeps only in-frame clones here, not all; method: immunoSEQ multiplex PCR. The table records about 110,000 clones, under 90% of them present only once. This clonotype was obtained from a woman aged 60-70 years with acute or convalescent COVID-19. The chain carries TRBV30 and TRBJ2-1; 10 positions match TRBD2. Sequencing input: peripheral blood. CDR3 in DNA: TGTGCCTGGATGGAACTAGCGGGAAAGAATGAGCAGTTCTTC. Protein: CAWMELAGKNEQFF.